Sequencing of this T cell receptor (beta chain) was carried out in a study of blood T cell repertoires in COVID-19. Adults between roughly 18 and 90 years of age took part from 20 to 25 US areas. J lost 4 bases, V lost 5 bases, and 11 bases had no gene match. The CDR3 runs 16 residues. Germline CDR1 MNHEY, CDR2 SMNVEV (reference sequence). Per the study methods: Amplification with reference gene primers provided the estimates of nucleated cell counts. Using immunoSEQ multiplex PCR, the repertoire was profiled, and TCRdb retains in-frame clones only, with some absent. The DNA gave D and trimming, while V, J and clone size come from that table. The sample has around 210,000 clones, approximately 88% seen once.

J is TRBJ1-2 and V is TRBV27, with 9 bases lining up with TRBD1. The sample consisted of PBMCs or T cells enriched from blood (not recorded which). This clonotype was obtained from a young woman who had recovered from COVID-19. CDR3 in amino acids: CASSPKYSDRGYGYTF. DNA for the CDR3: TGTGCCAGCAGTCCCAAATACTCGGACAGGGGCTATGGCTACACCTTC.